The next 12 T cell receptor beta chains were all read from a single sample in a study of Ad26.COV2.S vaccination and SARS-CoV-2 variants. Treatment specified: roughly 20 received Ad26.COV2.S at low or high dose, single or two shots; several received placebo; per-sample allocation not given. Sampling was done on day 63 after the first vaccine or placebo injection. Here immunoSEQ multiplex PCR was the method, and the copy in TCRdb shows in-frame clones only, minus some. The data show approximately 460,000 clones, with 89% seen just once and around 1.8% held by the top ten. Sequenced material: peripheral blood, taken in a trial of Ad26.COV2.S vaccine versus placebo. These receptors were obtained from a person aged 18-65 years who received the Ad26.COV2.S COVID-19 vaccine or a placebo.

The chain couples TRBV24-1 to TRBJ1-5; 7 nucleotides align to TRBD1. CDR1 is KGHDR, CDR2 SFDVKD, per germline. J lost 4 bases, V lost 6 bases, and 11 bases had no gene match. There are 16 residues in the CDR3. CDR3 sequence: CATSKGAGGNNQPQHF. Written as DNA, the CDR3 is TGTGCCACCAGTAAGGGGGCCGGGGGGAATAATCAGCCCCAGCATTTT.

The chain combines TRBV7-2 with TRBJ2-7, with 7 bases aligning to TRBD2. With V trimmed by 0 bases and J by 0 bases, 8 bases remained unmatched. This CDR3 contains 17 residues. Germline V gene lookup returns CDR1 SGHTA and CDR2 FQGNSA. The CDR3 spells CASSLARYGRYSYEQYF. DNA of the CDR3: TGTGCCAGCAGCTTAGCGCGGTACGGGAGGTACTCCTACGAGCAGTACTTC.

The CDR3 protein is CASRGQNRNQPQHF. CDR3 nucleotides: TGTGCCAGCAGGGGACAGAACCGCAATCAGCCCCAGCATTTT. V and J are TRBV27 and TRBJ1-5, with 7 bases fitting TRBD1. The CDR3 consists of 14 residues. The germline V gene has CDR1 MNHEY and CDR2 SMNVEV (reference sequence). V dropped 6 bases and J dropped 2; count of bases not matched to a gene: 4.

The chain joins TRBV3-1 (or the pseudogene TRBV3-2) to TRBJ2-1; no clear D. Germline values: CDR1 LGHDT, CDR2 YNNKEL (reference sequence). The CDR3 sequence is 11 residues long. The germline V and J ends were trimmed by 4 bases and 9 bases, with 7 bases remaining between them. The CDR3 coding sequence is TGTGCCAGCAGCCGGGTGGGTGAGCAGTTCTTC. Translated, it gives CASSRVGEQFF.

This chain links TRBV4-2 with TRBJ1-6, with D uncertain. The CDR3 runs 17 residues. The germline V gene encodes CDR1 LGHNA and CDR2 YNFKEQ. V was shortened by 0 bases and J by 2 bases, with 11 bases between the two germline ends. CDR3 sequence (DNA): TGTGCCAGCAGCCAAGATAGGCAGAGCACCTATAATTCACCCCTCCACTTT. Translating gives CASSQDRQSTYNSPLHF.

The rearrangement links TRBV21-1 to TRBJ2-2. TRBV21-1 is labeled a pseudogene. The CDR3 spans 13 residues. The CDR3 is CASSPDGTGELFF. The CDR3 bases are TGTGCCAGCAGCCCCGACGGCACCGGGGAGCTGTTTTTT.

The chain recombines TRBV24-1 with TRBJ2-2, with D possibly matching TRBD1 (6 bases). The germline CDR1 and CDR2 sequences are KGHDR and SFDVKD. CDR3 size: 15 residues. Trimming removed 4 bases at V and 0 bases at J, with 8 bases between. The CDR3 bases are TGTGCCACCAGTGAGCAGGGGACGAACACCGGGGAGCTGTTTTTT. This codes for CATSEQGTNTGELFF.

Written as DNA, the CDR3 is TGCGCCAGCAGCTTGCCGACGTTGGGGGATGGCTACACCTTC. Translated: CASSLPTLGDGYTF. J is TRBJ1-2 and V is TRBV5-1, with D possibly being TRBD1 (5 bases). With 1 base removed from V and 6 bases from J, the gap between germline ends came to 13 bases. CDR3 size: 14 residues. CDR1 and CDR2 (germline): SGHRS, YFSETQ. The whole variable domain, filled in from reference TRBV5-1 and TRBJ1-2, reads KAGVTQTPRYLIKTRGQQVTLSCSPISGHRSVSWYQQTPGQGLQFLFEYFSETQRNKGNFPGRFSGRQFSNSRSEMNVSTLELGDSALYLCASSLPTLGDGYTFGSGTRLTVV.

The V and J genes are TRBV6-5 and TRBJ2-2, with TRBD1 identical over 7 bases. This CDR3 contains 15 residues. The junction had 4 bases not matched to a gene; V was cut back by 5 bases and J by 1 base. Germline loops: CDR1 MNHEY, CDR2 SVGAGI. DNA of the CDR3: TGTGCCAGCAGTCCAGGACAGGTGAACACCGGGGAGCTGTTTTTT. It translates to CASSPGQVNTGELFF.

V is TRBV21-1 and J is TRBJ2-1; the table's TRBD2 call for D was not verified on the DNA. TRBV21-1 is labeled a pseudogene. This CDR3 contains 13 residues. CDR3 region: CASPGKRNNEQFF. The CDR3 DNA reads TGTGCCAGCCCGGGAAAAAGGAACAATGAGCAGTTCTTC.

The chain links TRBV20-1 to TRBJ2-3; no definite D call. Trimming shortened V by 6 bases and J by 2 bases, and 6 bases separated the two germline ends. Germline V gene data show CDR1 as DFQATT and CDR2 as SNEGSKA (reference sequence). The CDR3 consists of 11 residues. The CDR3 region has the DNA TGCAGTGCCCGTACCACAGATACGCAGTATTTT. This encodes CSARTTDTQYF.

V and J are TRBV18 and TRBJ2-5; D not certain. The V and J ends lost 5 bases and 3 bases respectively, with 10 bases between them. The CDR3 has 13 amino acids. CDR1 is KGHSH, CDR2 LQKENI, per germline. CDR3 DNA sequence: TGTGCCAGCTCAATTACACCAAAAGAGACCCAGTACTTC. It translates to CASSITPKETQYF.